These 15 T cell receptor beta chains were sequenced from one sample in a study of control samples from healthy donors and cancer patients. TCRdb's table, derived via immunoSEQ multiplex PCR, lists solely in-frame clones and lacks some. The repertoire holds 60,000 to 85,000 clones, almost 95% seen once, with 4.5% to 7.5% in the top ten. The sequencing input was blood. The origin of the receptors is a woman aged 60-70 years in good health.

The rearrangement links TRBV6-5 to TRBJ1-6, with D unclear. The V end lost 4 bases, the J end lost 0 bases, and 10 bases lay between the germline ends. Per germline, CDR1 MNHEY and CDR2 SVGAGI. This CDR3 is built from 16 residues. CDR3 in DNA: TGTGCCAGCAGTTTGTCCTCAAGCTCCTATAATTCACCCCTCCACTTT. Protein product: CASSLSSSSYNSPLHF.

The gene calls are TRBV6-1 and TRBJ1-5; TRBD1 aligns across 7 bases. The CDR3 covers 15 residues. V lost 2 bases, J lost 3 bases, and 4 bases stayed unmatched. Per germline, CDR1 MNHNS and CDR2 SASEGT. CDR3 nucleotide sequence: TGTGCCAGCAGTGAAATGGGACAGCACAATCAGCCCCAGCATTTT. Protein sequence: CASSEMGQHNQPQHF.

The chain recombines TRBV3-1 (or the pseudogene TRBV3-2) with TRBJ1-2; D gene uncertain. V was cut by 1 base and J by 1 base, with 13 bases left in between. CDR3 length equals 16 residues. Germline V lookup: CDR1 LGHDT, CDR2 YNNKEL (reference sequence). CDR3 nucleotides: TGTGCCAGCAGCCAAGCAGCATCCGGGCTTAACTATGGCTACACCTTC. It codes for CASSQAASGLNYGYTF.

This rearrangement joins TRBV3-1 (or the pseudogene TRBV3-2) to TRBJ2-2; D gene uncertain. CDR1 is LGHDT and CDR2 is YNNKEL in the germline V gene (reference sequence). Trimming pared 0 bases from V and 6 bases from J, leaving 2 bases between. The CDR3 length is 12 residues. The CDR3 protein is CASSQDAGELFF. The CDR3 nucleotides read TGTGCCAGCAGCCAAGACGCCGGGGAGCTGTTTTTT.

The chain joins TRBV5-4 to TRBJ2-7, with 7 bases that match TRBD1. This CDR3 spans 14 amino acids. The V gene's germline CDR1 is SGHNT and CDR2 YYREEE (reference sequence). With 4 bases clipped from V and 2 bases from J, the junction kept 6 bases outside the gene matches. This chain's CDR3 is CASSTRDRPYEQYF. CDR3 DNA: TGTGCCAGCAGCACCCGGGACAGACCCTACGAGCAGTACTTC.

This sequence joins TRBV27 and TRBJ2-2; possibly TRBD1 for D (6 bases). V lost 5 bases to trimming and J lost 1 base, with 23 bases between them. This CDR3 is built from 19 residues. CDR1 is MNHEY, CDR2 SMNVEV, per germline (reference sequence). CDR3 DNA sequence: TGTGCCAGCAGTAAGCAGGGAATCGCTCAGACAGGGAACACCGGGGAGCTGTTTTTT. Its translation is CASSKQGIAQTGNTGELFF.

V usage is TRBV30 and J usage is TRBJ1-2, with 7 bases fitting TRBD1. CDR1 is GTSNPN, CDR2 SVGIG, per germline (reference sequence). V gave up 3 bases and J gave up 2 bases; unmatched junction bases: 6. This CDR3 is built from 14 residues. The CDR3: CAWSRQGPNYGYTF. For the CDR3, the DNA is TGTGCCTGGAGCCGACAGGGACCCAACTATGGCTACACCTTC. The full variable domain, in which reference TRBV30 and TRBJ1-2 provide the parts outside the CDR3, is SQTIHQWPATLVQPVGSPLSLECTVEGTSNPNLYWYRQAAGRGLQLLFYSVGIGQISSEVPQNLSASRPQDRQFILSSKKLLLSDSGFYLCAWSRQGPNYGYTFGSGTRLTVV.

CDR3 region: CASSEDPRAEAFF. The CDR3 DNA is TGCGCCAGCAGTGAGGACCCTCGGGCTGAAGCTTTCTTT. V gene TRBV10-2 combines with J gene TRBJ1-1; no reliable D call. Looked up from germline, CDR1 is WSHSY and CDR2 is SAAADI. V shed 2 bases and J shed 6 bases, with 10 bases lying between them. This CDR3 is built from 13 residues.

The V and J genes are TRBV28 and TRBJ2-2; D may be TRBD1 or TRBD2 (5 bases each). Trimming stripped 6 bases from V and 4 bases from J, with 15 bases between. CDR3 size: 15 residues. The V gene's germline CDR1 is MDHEN and CDR2 SYDVKM. The CDR3 loop reads CASSAGTASTGELFF. The CDR3 bases are TGTGCCAGCAGCGCCGGGACGGCTAGCACCGGGGAGCTGTTTTTT.

CDR3 nucleotide sequence: TGCGCCAGCAGCCTCCAACTAGCGGGAGGGCCATTCAATGAGCAGTTCTTC. It is translated as CASSLQLAGGPFNEQFF. V gene TRBV5-1 combines with J gene TRBJ2-1; 13 positions agree with TRBD2. V dropped 4 bases and J dropped 6; count of bases not matched to a gene: 10. The V gene's germline CDR1 is SGHRS and CDR2 YFSETQ. This CDR3 has 17 amino acids. The full variable domain, with the rest looked up from reference TRBV5-1 and TRBJ2-1, is KAGVTQTPRYLIKTRGQQVTLSCSPISGHRSVSWYQQTPGQGLQFLFEYFSETQRNKGNFPGRFSGRQFSNSRSEMNVSTLELGDSALYLCASSLQLAGGPFNEQFFGPGTRLTVL.

V usage is TRBV6-5 and J usage is TRBJ2-7, with a tentative D call TRBD2 (5 bases). The V gene's germline CDR1 is MNHEY and CDR2 SVGAGI. V was trimmed by 5 bases and J by 0 bases, leaving 8 bases between them. This CDR3 is 13 amino acids long. The CDR3 DNA follows: TGTGCCAGCAGTCCGGGATACTCCTACGAGCAGTACTTC. Amino acid sequence: CASSPGYSYEQYF.

CDR3 protein: CASSTQGGSEAFF. The CDR3 coding sequence is TGCGCCAGCAGCACACAGGGGGGGTCTGAAGCTTTCTTT. The V call is TRBV5-1, the J call TRBJ1-1, with 8 bases aligning to TRBD1. Trimming took 4 bases from V and 6 from J; bases not matched to a gene: 5. Germline lookup yields CDR1 SGHRS and CDR2 YFSETQ. The CDR3 covers 13 residues.

The rearrangement joins TRBV29-1 to TRBJ2-2; maybe TRBD1 (6 bases). Germline-derived CDR1 and CDR2 are SQVTM and ANQGSEA. The germline V and J ends were trimmed by 5 bases and 2 bases, with 12 bases remaining between them. The CDR3 extends over 14 amino acids. In nucleotides, the CDR3 is TGCAGCGTTTCCGGACAGACCAACACCGGGGAGCTGTTTTTT. It codes for CSVSGQTNTGELFF.

This sequence joins TRBV29-1 and TRBJ1-1; D perhaps matches TRBD1 (6 bases). Germline CDR1 and CDR2: SQVTM and ANQGSEA. This CDR3 comprises 10 residues. The V end lost 7 bases, the J end lost 11 bases, and 14 bases lay between the germline ends. CDR3 DNA sequence: TGCAGCGCCTCACAGGGTTTGGCTTTCTTT. As protein: CSASQGLAFF.

V gene TRBV5-5 combines with J gene TRBJ1-1; a weak D match, TRBD1 (5 bases). The length of the CDR3 is 15 residues. Germline V gene sequence: CDR1 SGHKS, CDR2 YYEKEE (reference sequence). V was clipped by 0 bases and J by 7 bases, with 16 bases between them. In nucleotides, the CDR3 is TGTGCCAGCAGCTTGGCGGGAAGGGGAAGTATTGAAGCTTTCTTT. It translates to CASSLAGRGSIEAFF. Full variable domain (outside the CDR3, taken from reference TRBV5-5 and TRBJ1-1): DAGVTQSPTHLIKTRGQQVTLRCSPISGHKSVSWYQQVLGQGPQFIFQYYEKEERGRGNFPDRFSARQFPNYSSELNVNALLLGDSALYLCASSLAGRGSIEAFFGQGTRLTVV.